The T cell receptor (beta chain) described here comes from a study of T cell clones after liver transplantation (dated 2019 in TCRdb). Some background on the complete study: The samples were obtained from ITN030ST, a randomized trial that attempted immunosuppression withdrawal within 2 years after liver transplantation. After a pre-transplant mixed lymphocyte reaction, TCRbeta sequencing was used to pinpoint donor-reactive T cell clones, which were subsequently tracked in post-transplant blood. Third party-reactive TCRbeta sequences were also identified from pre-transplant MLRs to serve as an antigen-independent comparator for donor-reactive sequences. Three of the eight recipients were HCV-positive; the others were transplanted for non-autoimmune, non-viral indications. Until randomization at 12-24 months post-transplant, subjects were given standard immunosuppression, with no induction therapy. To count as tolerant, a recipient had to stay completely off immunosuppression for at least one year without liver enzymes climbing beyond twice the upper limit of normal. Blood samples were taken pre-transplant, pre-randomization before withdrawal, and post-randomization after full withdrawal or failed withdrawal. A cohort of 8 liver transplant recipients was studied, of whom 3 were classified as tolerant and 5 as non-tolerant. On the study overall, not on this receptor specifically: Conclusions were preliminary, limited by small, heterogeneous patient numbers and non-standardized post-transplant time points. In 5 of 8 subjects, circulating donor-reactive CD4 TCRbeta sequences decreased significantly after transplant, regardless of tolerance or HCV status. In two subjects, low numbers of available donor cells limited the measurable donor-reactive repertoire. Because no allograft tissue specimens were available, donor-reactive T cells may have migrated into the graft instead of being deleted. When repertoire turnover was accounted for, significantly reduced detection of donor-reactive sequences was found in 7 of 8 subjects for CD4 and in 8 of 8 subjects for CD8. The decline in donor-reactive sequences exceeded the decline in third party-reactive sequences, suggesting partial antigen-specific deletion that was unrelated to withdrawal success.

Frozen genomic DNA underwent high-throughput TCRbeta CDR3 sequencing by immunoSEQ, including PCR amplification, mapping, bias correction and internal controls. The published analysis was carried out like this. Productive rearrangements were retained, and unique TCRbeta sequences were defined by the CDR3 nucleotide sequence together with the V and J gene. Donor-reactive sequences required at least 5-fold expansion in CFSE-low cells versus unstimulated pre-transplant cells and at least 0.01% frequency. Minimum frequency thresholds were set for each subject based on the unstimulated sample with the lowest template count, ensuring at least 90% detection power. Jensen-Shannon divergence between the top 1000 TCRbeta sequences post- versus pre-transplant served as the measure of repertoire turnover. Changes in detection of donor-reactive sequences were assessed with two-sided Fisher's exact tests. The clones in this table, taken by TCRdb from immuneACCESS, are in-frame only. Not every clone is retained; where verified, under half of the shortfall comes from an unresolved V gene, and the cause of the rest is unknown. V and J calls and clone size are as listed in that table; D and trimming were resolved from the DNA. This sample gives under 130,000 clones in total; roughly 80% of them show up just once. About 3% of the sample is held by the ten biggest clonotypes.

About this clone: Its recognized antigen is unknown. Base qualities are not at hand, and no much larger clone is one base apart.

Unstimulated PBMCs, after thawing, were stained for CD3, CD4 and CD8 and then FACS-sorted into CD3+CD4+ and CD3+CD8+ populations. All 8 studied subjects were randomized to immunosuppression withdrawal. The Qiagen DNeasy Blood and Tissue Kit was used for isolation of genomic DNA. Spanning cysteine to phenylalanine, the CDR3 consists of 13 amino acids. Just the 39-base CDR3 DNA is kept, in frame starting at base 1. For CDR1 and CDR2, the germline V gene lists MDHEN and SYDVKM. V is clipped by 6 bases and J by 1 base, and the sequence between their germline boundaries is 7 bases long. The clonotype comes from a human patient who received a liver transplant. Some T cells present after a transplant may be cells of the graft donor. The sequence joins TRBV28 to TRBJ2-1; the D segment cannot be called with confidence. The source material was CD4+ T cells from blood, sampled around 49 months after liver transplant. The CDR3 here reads CASSPASYNEQFF. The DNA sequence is TGTGCCAGCAGCCCGGCGTCCTACAATGAGCAGTTCTTC.